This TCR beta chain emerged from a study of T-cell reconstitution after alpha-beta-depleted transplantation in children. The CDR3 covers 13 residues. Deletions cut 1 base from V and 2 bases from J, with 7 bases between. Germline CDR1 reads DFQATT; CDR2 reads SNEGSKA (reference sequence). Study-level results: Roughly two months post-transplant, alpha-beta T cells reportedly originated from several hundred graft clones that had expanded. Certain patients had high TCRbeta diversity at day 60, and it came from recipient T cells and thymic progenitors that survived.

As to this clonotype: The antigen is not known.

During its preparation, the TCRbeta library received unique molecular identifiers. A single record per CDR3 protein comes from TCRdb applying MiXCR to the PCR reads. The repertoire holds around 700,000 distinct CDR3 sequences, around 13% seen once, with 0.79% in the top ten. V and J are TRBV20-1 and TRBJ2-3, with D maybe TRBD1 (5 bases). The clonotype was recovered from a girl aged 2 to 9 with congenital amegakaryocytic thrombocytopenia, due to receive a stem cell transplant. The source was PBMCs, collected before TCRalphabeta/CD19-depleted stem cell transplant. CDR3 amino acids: CSARATDTDTQYF. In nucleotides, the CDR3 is TGCAGTGCTAGAGCGACAGACACAGATACGCAGTATTTT.